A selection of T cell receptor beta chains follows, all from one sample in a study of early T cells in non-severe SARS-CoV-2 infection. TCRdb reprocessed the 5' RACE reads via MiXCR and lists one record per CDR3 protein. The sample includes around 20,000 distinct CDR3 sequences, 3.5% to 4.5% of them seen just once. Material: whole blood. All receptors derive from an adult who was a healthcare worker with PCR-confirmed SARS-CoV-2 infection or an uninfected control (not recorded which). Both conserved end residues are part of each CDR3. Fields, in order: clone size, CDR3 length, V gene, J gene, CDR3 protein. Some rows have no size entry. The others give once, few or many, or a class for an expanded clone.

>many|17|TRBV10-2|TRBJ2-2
CASTKTSGNPNTGELFF
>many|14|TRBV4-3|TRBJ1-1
CASSSQTGNTEAFF
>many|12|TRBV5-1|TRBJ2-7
CASSLNSGEQYF
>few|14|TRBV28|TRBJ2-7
CASSSRDGLQEQYF
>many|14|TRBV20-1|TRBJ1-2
CSAPPGQLDYGYTF
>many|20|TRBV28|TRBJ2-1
CASSSTWTGGLDSSYNEQFF
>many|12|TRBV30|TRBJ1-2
CAWMKDGRGYTF
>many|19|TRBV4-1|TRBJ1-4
CASSQERTSGQGTREKLFF
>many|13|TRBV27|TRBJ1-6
CASRTGGNSPLHF
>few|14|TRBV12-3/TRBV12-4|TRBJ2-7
CASSLGRASYEQYF
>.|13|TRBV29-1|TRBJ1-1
CSVVKGTGGKAFF
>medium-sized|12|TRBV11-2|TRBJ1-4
CASSIHIGELFF
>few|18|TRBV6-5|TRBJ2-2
CASSFLTTSPANTGELFF
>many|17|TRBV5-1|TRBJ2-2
CASSATSGGLNTGELFF
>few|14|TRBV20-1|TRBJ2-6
CSASKITGANVLTF
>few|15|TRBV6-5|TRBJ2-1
CASSYSGSPTDEQFF
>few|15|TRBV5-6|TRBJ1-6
CASSLRGNRNSPLHF
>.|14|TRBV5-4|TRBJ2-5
CASSLLGGRETQYF
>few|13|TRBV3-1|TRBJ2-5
CASSQDIGETQYF
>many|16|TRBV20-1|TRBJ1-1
CSARDSRTGRNTEAFF